This is a list of T cell receptor beta chains from one sample in a study of breast tumors, draining lymph nodes, adjacent tissues. MiXCR, applied by TCRdb to the multiplex PCR reads, yields one record per CDR3 protein. The sample records approximately 130,000 distinct CDR3 sequences, 21% being singletons. Sample: axillary lymph node tissue. All receptors derive from a female donor with breast cancer. Some clones in this sample may be carry-over from other donors' samples. The CDR3 runs from the conserved cysteine through the conserved F or W. The D gene is left open where the match is weak. Size is stated for part of the rows, as once, few or many counts, or as a class when the clone is expanded.

clone size: many
J gene: TRBJ2-5
V gene: TRBV24-1
D gene: -
CDR3 protein: CATSDPTAQETQYF
CDR3 DNA: TGTGCCACCAGTGACCCGACAGCCCAAGAGACCCAGTACTTC

clone size: -
J gene: TRBJ2-1
V gene: TRBV28
D gene: TRBD1
CDR3 protein: CASSWTGLGGNEQFF
CDR3 DNA: TGTGCCAGCAGTTGGACAGGGTTGGGGGGCAATGAGCAGTTCTTC

clone size: few
J gene: TRBJ2-1
V gene: TRBV27
D gene: TRBD2
CDR3 protein: CASSPASGTYNEQFF
CDR3 DNA: TGTGCCAGCAGTCCCGCTAGCGGTACCTACAATGAGCAGTTCTTC

clone size: many
J gene: TRBJ2-7
V gene: TRBV27
D gene: -
CDR3 protein: CASKGGGSYEQYF
CDR3 DNA: TGTGCCAGCAAAGGGGGGGGCTCCTACGAGCAGTACTTC

clone size: -
J gene: TRBJ1-1
V gene: TRBV6-4
D gene: -
CDR3 protein: CASSEYNGGNTEAFF
CDR3 DNA: TGTGCCAGCAGTGAATACAACGGGGGGAACACTGAAGCTTTCTTT

clone size: many
J gene: TRBJ2-7
V gene: TRBV3-1
D gene: -
CDR3 protein: CASSPGLIVTEQYF
CDR3 DNA: TGTGCCAGCAGCCCGGGACTTATAGTCACCGAGCAGTACTTC

clone size: many
J gene: TRBJ1-2
V gene: TRBV5-6
D gene: -
CDR3 protein: CASSLAAVNYGYTF
CDR3 DNA: TGTGCCAGCAGCTTGGCCGCAGTAAACTATGGCTACACCTTC

clone size: many
J gene: TRBJ1-2
V gene: TRBV7-9
D gene: TRBD1
CDR3 protein: CASSRDRGDYGYTF
CDR3 DNA: TGTGCCAGCAGTCGGGACAGGGGAGACTATGGCTACACCTTC

clone size: -
J gene: TRBJ2-2
V gene: TRBV28
D gene: TRBD1
CDR3 protein: CASSAPGQKSTGELFF
CDR3 DNA: TGTGCCAGCAGTGCCCCGGGACAGAAGTCCACCGGGGAGCTGTTTTTT

clone size: many
J gene: TRBJ2-7
V gene: TRBV5-1
D gene: -
CDR3 protein: CASSLDTAGPYEQYF
CDR3 DNA: TGCGCCAGCAGCTTGGACACGGCAGGCCCCTACGAGCAGTACTTC

clone size: many
J gene: TRBJ1-6
V gene: TRBV2
D gene: -
CDR3 protein: CASSEQGGRANSPLHF
CDR3 DNA: TGTGCCAGCAGTGAACAGGGAGGGAGAGCTAATTCACCCCTCCACTTT

clone size: few
J gene: TRBJ1-5
V gene: TRBV20-1
D gene: TRBD1
CDR3 protein: CSARPPGQGANQPQHF
CDR3 DNA: TGCAGTGCTAGACCCCCGGGACAGGGGGCTAATCAGCCCCAGCATTTT

clone size: many
J gene: TRBJ2-2
V gene: TRBV12-3/TRBV12-4
D gene: -
CDR3 protein: CASSHHPGLSGELFF
CDR3 DNA: TGTGCCAGCAGTCATCATCCAGGGCTTTCCGGGGAGCTGTTTTTT

clone size: -
J gene: TRBJ2-7
V gene: TRBV5-1
D gene: -
CDR3 protein: CASSLGGSGYEQNF
CDR3 DNA: TGCGCCAGCAGCTTGGGAGGTAGCGGCTACGAGCAGAACTTC

clone size: many
J gene: TRBJ2-5
V gene: TRBV12-3/TRBV12-4
D gene: -
CDR3 protein: CASSPLTDQKETQYF
CDR3 DNA: TGTGCCAGCAGCCCACTGACGGATCAGAAAGAGACCCAGTACTTC

clone size: -
J gene: TRBJ2-1
V gene: TRBV3-1
D gene: -
CDR3 protein: CASSQEVGRGVYNEQFF
CDR3 DNA: TGTGCCAGCAGCCAAGAGGTTGGGCGGGGAGTCTACAATGAGCAGTTCTTC

clone size: many
J gene: TRBJ1-2
V gene: TRBV19
D gene: -
CDR3 protein: CASSTDTQGNGGYTF
CDR3 DNA: TGTGCCAGTAGTACAGATACCCAGGGAAACGGTGGCTACACCTTC

clone size: -
J gene: TRBJ2-2
V gene: TRBV28
D gene: TRBD2
CDR3 protein: CASSFEERGLAGGGVTGELFF
CDR3 DNA: TGTGCCAGCAGTTTTGAAGAAAGGGGACTAGCGGGAGGTGGGGTCACCGGGGAGCTGTTTTTT

clone size: many
J gene: TRBJ2-7
V gene: TRBV28
D gene: -
CDR3 protein: CASSRHWGEQYF
CDR3 DNA: TGTGCCAGCAGTCGACATTGGGGTGAGCAGTACTTC

clone size: few
J gene: TRBJ2-2
V gene: TRBV6-5
D gene: -
CDR3 protein: CASSYSVPGEDTGELFF
CDR3 DNA: TGTGCCAGCAGTTACTCCGTCCCCGGGGAGGACACCGGGGAGCTGTTTTTT

clone size: -
J gene: TRBJ2-7
V gene: TRBV6-1
D gene: -
CDR3 protein: CAGSGLSWLGTSEQYF
CDR3 DNA: TGTGCCGGCAGTGGCCTCTCGTGGCTGGGTACGAGCGAGCAGTACTTC

clone size: many
J gene: TRBJ1-5
V gene: TRBV6-5
D gene: TRBD1
CDR3 protein: CASSKGQEHSNQPQHF
CDR3 DNA: TGTGCCAGCAGTAAAGGACAGGAGCATAGCAATCAGCCCCAGCATTTT

clone size: many
J gene: TRBJ2-3
V gene: TRBV6-6
D gene: -
CDR3 protein: CASSHTGHSTDTQYF
CDR3 DNA: TGTGCCAGCAGCCACACGGGTCACAGCACAGATACGCAGTATTTT

clone size: few
J gene: TRBJ1-4
V gene: TRBV13
D gene: -
CDR3 protein: CASSPGGRVPNEKLFF
CDR3 DNA: TGTGCCAGCAGCCCGGGCGGCAGGGTTCCTAATGAAAAACTGTTTTTT

clone size: -
J gene: TRBJ2-3
V gene: TRBV6-6
D gene: -
CDR3 protein: CASSSGTGTQYF
CDR3 DNA: TGTGCCAGCAGTTCCGGAACAGGTACGCAGTATTTT

clone size: -
J gene: TRBJ2-7
V gene: TRBV6-6
D gene: TRBD1
CDR3 protein: CASRVRDRASYGQYF
CDR3 DNA: TGTGCCAGCAGAGTACGGGACAGGGCTTCCTACGGGCAGTACTTC

clone size: once
J gene: TRBJ2-7
V gene: TRBV20-1
D gene: TRBD2
CDR3 protein: CSAGAREGPEQYF
CDR3 DNA: TGCAGTGCTGGGGCGCGGGAGGGCCCCGAGCAGTACTTC

clone size: many
J gene: TRBJ2-2
V gene: TRBV20-1
D gene: -
CDR3 protein: CSARGLWAGELFF
CDR3 DNA: TGCAGTGCTAGGGGTCTGTGGGCAGGGGAGCTGTTTTTT

clone size: -
J gene: TRBJ2-1
V gene: TRBV27
D gene: TRBD2
CDR3 protein: CASSLSGLVRYNEQFF
CDR3 DNA: TGTGCCAGCAGTTTGTCGGGACTAGTCCGCTACAATGAGCAGTTCTTC

clone size: many
J gene: TRBJ2-2
V gene: TRBV3-1
D gene: TRBD1
CDR3 protein: CASSQGTGSTGELFF
CDR3 DNA: TGTGCCAGCAGCCAAGGGACAGGGAGTACCGGGGAGCTGTTTTTT

clone size: many
J gene: TRBJ2-1
V gene: TRBV5-1
D gene: -
CDR3 protein: CASSLVPNEQFF
CDR3 DNA: TGCGCCAGCAGCTTGGTTCCCAATGAGCAGTTCTTC

clone size: many
J gene: TRBJ1-5
V gene: TRBV7-2
D gene: TRBD1
CDR3 protein: CASSAPGQGVHQPQHF
CDR3 DNA: TGTGCCAGCAGCGCACCGGGACAGGGTGTTCATCAGCCCCAGCATTTT

clone size: -
J gene: TRBJ2-1
V gene: TRBV27
D gene: TRBD2
CDR3 protein: CASGSAGAGGNEQSF
CDR3 DNA: TGTGCCAGCGGGTCAGCGGGAGCGGGGGGCAATGAGCAGTCCTTC

clone size: few
J gene: TRBJ2-1
V gene: TRBV11-2
D gene: TRBD2
CDR3 protein: CASSLRASGIEGEQFF
CDR3 DNA: TGTGCCAGCAGCTTAAGGGCTAGCGGGATTGAGGGGGAGCAGTTCTTC

clone size: many
J gene: TRBJ1-2
V gene: TRBV11-2
D gene: -
CDR3 protein: CASSGEVLSYTF
CDR3 DNA: TGTGCCAGCAGCGGAGAGGTTTTGAGCTACACCTTC

clone size: many
J gene: TRBJ2-1
V gene: TRBV20-1
D gene: TRBD2
CDR3 protein: CSARQIRTSGRVGSLGYNEQFF
CDR3 DNA: TGCAGTGCTAGACAGATTCGGACTAGCGGGAGGGTGGGATCCCTCGGCTACAATGAGCAGTTCTTC

clone size: -
J gene: TRBJ2-5
V gene: TRBV5-1
D gene: TRBD2
CDR3 protein: CASSLKGTSGSRETQYF
CDR3 DNA: TGCGCCAGCAGCTTGAAGGGAACTAGCGGGAGCCGGGAGACCCAGTACTTC

clone size: many
J gene: TRBJ1-5
V gene: TRBV3-1
D gene: TRBD1
CDR3 protein: CASSPGQNQPQHF
CDR3 DNA: TGTGCCAGCAGCCCGGGACAGAATCAGCCCCAGCATTTT

clone size: many
J gene: TRBJ1-4
V gene: TRBV2
D gene: TRBD1
CDR3 protein: CASSITGVGEKLFF
CDR3 DNA: TGTGCCAGCAGCATTACAGGGGTGGGTGAAAAACTGTTTTTT

clone size: many
J gene: TRBJ1-2
V gene: TRBV5-6
D gene: -
CDR3 protein: CASSLAGVDGYTF
CDR3 DNA: TGTGCCAGCAGCTTGGCGGGGGTTGATGGCTACACCTTC

clone size: many
J gene: TRBJ1-2
V gene: TRBV5-6
D gene: -
CDR3 protein: CASTLNLGGLGYTF
CDR3 DNA: TGTGCCAGCACCTTAAACTTGGGGGGCCTTGGCTACACCTTC

clone size: many
J gene: TRBJ2-7
V gene: TRBV20-1
D gene: -
CDR3 protein: CSANPTGIVYEQYF
CDR3 DNA: TGCAGTGCCAATCCTACAGGAATTGTCTACGAGCAGTACTTC

clone size: few
J gene: TRBJ1-5
V gene: TRBV30
D gene: -
CDR3 protein: CAWDLGSNQPQHF
CDR3 DNA: TGTGCCTGGGATCTAGGGAGCAATCAGCCCCAGCATTTT

clone size: -
J gene: TRBJ1-2
V gene: TRBV27
D gene: -
CDR3 protein: CASSLNLSGLRSYGYTF
CDR3 DNA: TGTGCCAGCAGTTTAAACCTCTCGGGACTCCGGTCATATGGCTACACCTTC

clone size: many
J gene: TRBJ2-1
V gene: TRBV9
D gene: -
CDR3 protein: CASSLDPSYNEQFF
CDR3 DNA: TGTGCCAGCAGTCTAGACCCCTCCTACAATGAGCAGTTCTTC

clone size: many
J gene: TRBJ2-7
V gene: TRBV2
D gene: TRBD1
CDR3 protein: CASSAGDRGIHEQYF
CDR3 DNA: TGTGCCAGCAGTGCTGGGGACAGGGGTATCCACGAGCAGTACTTC

clone size: many
J gene: TRBJ2-7
V gene: TRBV6-6
D gene: TRBD1
CDR3 protein: CASSTGTGVAEQYF
CDR3 DNA: TGTGCCAGCAGTACCGGGACAGGGGTGGCCGAGCAGTACTTC

clone size: few
J gene: TRBJ1-5
V gene: TRBV28
D gene: -
CDR3 protein: CASSLGLSGDPNSNQPQHF
CDR3 DNA: TGTGCCAGCAGTTTAGGTCTTTCAGGGGACCCTAATAGCAATCAGCCCCAGCATTTT

clone size: many
J gene: TRBJ2-7
V gene: TRBV7-2
D gene: -
CDR3 protein: CASSLQGRYEQYF
CDR3 DNA: TGTGCCAGCAGCTTACAGGGTCGGTACGAGCAGTACTTC

clone size: many
J gene: TRBJ2-1
V gene: TRBV12-3/TRBV12-4
D gene: -
CDR3 protein: CASRRTGTLNEQFF
CDR3 DNA: TGTGCCAGCAGGCGTACCGGGACTCTCAATGAGCAGTTCTTC

clone size: many
J gene: TRBJ2-5
V gene: TRBV5-6
D gene: -
CDR3 protein: CASTRGMGPGETQYF
CDR3 DNA: TGTGCCAGCACCCGGGGCATGGGGCCGGGGGAGACCCAGTACTTC

clone size: many
J gene: TRBJ1-2
V gene: TRBV10-3
D gene: -
CDR3 protein: CAISGSGGANYGYTF
CDR3 DNA: TGTGCCATCAGTGGCTCGGGAGGAGCTAACTATGGCTACACCTTC

clone size: many
J gene: TRBJ2-7
V gene: TRBV10-3
D gene: -
CDR3 protein: CAIGTGLTSYEQYF
CDR3 DNA: TGTGCCATCGGAACCGGACTGACCTCCTACGAGCAGTACTTC

clone size: many
J gene: TRBJ1-4
V gene: TRBV7-9
D gene: -
CDR3 protein: CASSSSTGTNEKLFF
CDR3 DNA: TGTGCCAGCAGCTCCTCGACAGGAACTAATGAAAAACTGTTTTTT

clone size: many
J gene: TRBJ2-1
V gene: TRBV9
D gene: -
CDR3 protein: CASSVEPPASVLAYNEQFF
CDR3 DNA: TGTGCCAGCAGCGTAGAACCCCCAGCATCGGTCTTGGCCTACAATGAGCAGTTCTTC